This TCR beta chain appears in the sequencing data of a study of PD-1 blockade in classical Hodgkin lymphoma (dated by TCRdb to the early 2020s). In the study overall: Nivolumab dosing was 3 mg/kg intravenously every 2 weeks, continuing until either disease progression or unacceptable toxicity. To define a peripheral blood immune signature of response to PD-1 blockade in classical Hodgkin lymphoma, the study combined TCR beta sequencing with CyTOF. The full study reports these points: Patients starting nivolumab less than 1 year after ASCT had lower diversity and were excluded from later analyses to avoid confounding by immune reconstitution. CD4+ but not CD8+ TCR diversity rose significantly by C4D1 (p=0.0027 vs p=0.16), most apparent in complete responders (p=0.02). Newly diagnosed patients were reported to have lower baseline TCR diversity than healthy donors, and relapsed/refractory patients were reported to have lower baseline TCR diversity still. Trial patients achieving complete response had baseline diversity similar to newly diagnosed patients, whereas partial responders and progressors had significantly lower diversity. The study covered only a single clinical trial cohort, and the causes of the repertoire differences, possibly disease activity or prior therapy, were still not defined.

In regard to this clone: The antigen it binds to is not known. No much larger clone exists at a distance of one base, and base qualities are not known.

The CDR3, cysteine through phenylalanine, is 17 amino acids long. Of all the DNA, just the CDR3 is kept, 51 bases in frame from base 1. Relative to germline, V is 1 base shorter and J is 3 bases shorter, with 17 bases between their ends. CDR1 and CDR2, looked up from the germline V gene, are SGHTS and YDEGEE. The time point tag for this specimen amounts to: cycle 2 day 1 (C2D1) of nivolumab. Every trial patient had relapsed after autologous stem cell transplantation, and cohorts A, B and C differed in prior brentuximab vedotin exposure. A total of over 55 patients with relapsed/refractory classical Hodgkin lymphoma made up the trial cohort, and each patient's best overall response was complete response, partial response or progressive disease. Single-agent nivolumab was administered to trial patients in the multi-cohort phase II CheckMate 205 trial. An independent review committee assessed best overall response by applying the 2007 International Working Group response criteria. Trial PBMCs were collected immediately before nivolumab initiation (C1D1) and during therapy at cycle 2 day 1 and cycle 4 day 1. After peripheral blood was drawn into 8 mL Vacutainer Cell Preparation Tubes, PBMCs were isolated by centrifugation and then cryopreserved.

Genomic DNA was extracted with the Qiagen DNeasy kit from unsorted PBMCs and from negatively selected CD4+ and CD8+ fractions. Amplification of TCR beta CDR3 regions was done by immunoSEQ multiplex PCR with primers that anneal to V and J segments. Amplification bias was minimized using a synthetic immune receptor repertoire, and residual bias was removed computationally after sequencing. Per the source publication's procedure: Repertoire diversity was quantified as the Shannon entropy index using custom Python scripts. Unsorted, CD4+ and CD8+ repertoires were analyzed separately, except for combined analyses in which CD4+ and CD8+ sequences were merged in silico. Clonal expansion was defined as a frequency increase of at least 2-fold after treatment compared with C1D1, and clones undetected at baseline were assigned a pseudocount of 0.5. Singleton clones were defined as clones with 0 or 1 copy at C1D1, and non-singleton clones were defined as clones with 2 or more copies. Clones expanded in unsorted samples were annotated as CD4+, CD8+ or unknown by matching protein sequences in sorted samples from the same patient. Wilcoxon tests on paired samples were used to test diversity changes from C1D1 to C4D1. TCRdb re-hosts the immuneACCESS table, in-frame sequences only. Its copies lack some clones; in the studies checked, an unresolved V gene accounts for under half of them, and the cause for the rest is not known. D and trimming come from the DNA, and the V and J calls and clone size come from that table. The sample has fewer than 75,000 clones on record, more than 75% of them singletons. The biggest ten clones account for about 5.8% of the sample.

The receptor was derived from a human donor with classical Hodgkin lymphoma. The chain uses TRBV5-8 and TRBJ1-5; the D gene is not confidently resolved. The input for sequencing was peripheral blood mononuclear cells (PBMCs), taken before the second cycle of nivolumab. The nucleotides read TGTGCCAGCAGCTTGCGTGCAGCGGTCGTCACCAATCAGCCCCAGCATTTT. Its product reads: CASSLRAAVVTNQPQHF.